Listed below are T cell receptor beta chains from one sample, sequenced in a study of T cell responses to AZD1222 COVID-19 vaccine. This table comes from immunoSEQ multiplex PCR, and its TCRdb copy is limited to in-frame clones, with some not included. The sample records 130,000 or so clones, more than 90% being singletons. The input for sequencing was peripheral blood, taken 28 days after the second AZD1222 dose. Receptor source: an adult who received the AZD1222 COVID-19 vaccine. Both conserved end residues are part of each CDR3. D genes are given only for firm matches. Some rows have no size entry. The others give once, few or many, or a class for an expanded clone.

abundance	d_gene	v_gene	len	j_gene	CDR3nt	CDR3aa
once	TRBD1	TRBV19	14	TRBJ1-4	TGTGCCAGTAGTGATCAGGGGGCAGGGGAAAAACTGTTTTTT	CASSDQGAGEKLFF
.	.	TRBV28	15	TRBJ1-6	TGTGCCAGCAGCCCTTTGAAGGGGTCAACCTCACCCCTCCACTTT	CASSPLKGSTSPLHF
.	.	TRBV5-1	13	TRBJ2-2	TGCGCCAGCAGCAGTATGTACACCGGGGAGCTGTTTTTT	CASSSMYTGELFF
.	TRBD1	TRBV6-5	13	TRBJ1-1	TGTGCCAGCAGTACCCAGGGGGCGGTTGAAGCTTTCTTT	CASSTQGAVEAFF
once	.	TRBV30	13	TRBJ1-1	TGTGCCTGGAGTCGCGGTGCGAACACTGAAGCTTTCTTT	CAWSRGANTEAFF
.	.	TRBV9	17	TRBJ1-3	TGTGCCAGCAGCGTAGAGGCCCAGGGACGGACAGGAAACACCATATATTTT	CASSVEAQGRTGNTIYF
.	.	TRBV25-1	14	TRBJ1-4	TGTGCCAGCAGTGAATCAGGGTGGAGGGAAAAACTGTTTTTT	CASSESGWREKLFF
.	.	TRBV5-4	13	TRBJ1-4	TGTGCCAGCAGCTTGGTAGGAAAAGCAAAACTGTTTTTT	CASSLVGKAKLFF
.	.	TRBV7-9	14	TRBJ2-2	TGTGCCAGCAGCTTCCTAGAGGACACCGGGGAGCTGTTTTTT	CASSFLEDTGELFF
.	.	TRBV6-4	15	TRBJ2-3	TGTGCCAGCAGTGCCCCCCCACACAGCACAGATACGCAGTATTTT	CASSAPPHSTDTQYF
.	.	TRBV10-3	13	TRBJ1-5	TGTGCCATCAGTGTCGATCTCAATCAGCCCCAGCATTTT	CAISVDLNQPQHF
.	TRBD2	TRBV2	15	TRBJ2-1	TGTGCCAGCAGTCGGCAGCGGGGCCGGTACAATGAGCAGTTCTTC	CASSRQRGRYNEQFF
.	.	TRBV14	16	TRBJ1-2	TGTGCCAGCAGCCCTAGGGGGGGAGCGACAGCAGATGGCTACACCTTC	CASSPRGGATADGYTF
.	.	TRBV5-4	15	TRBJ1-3	TGTGCCAGCAGCTTGTTGGGGGCGGTTGGAAACACCATATATTTT	CASSLLGAVGNTIYF
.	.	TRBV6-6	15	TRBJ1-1	TGTGCCAGCAGTGCAGGGGCCTGGGGGAGAGCTGAAGCTTTCTTT	CASSAGAWGRAEAFF
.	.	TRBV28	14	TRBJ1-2	TGTGCCAGCAGTACCTCAGGGCTCCACTATGGCTACACCTTC	CASSTSGLHYGYTF
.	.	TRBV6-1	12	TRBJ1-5	TGTGCCAGCAGTGACCCTCACCAGCCCCAGCATTTT	CASSDPHQPQHF
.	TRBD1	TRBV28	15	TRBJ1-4	TGTGCCAGCAGTCCAGGGACAGGGCTAAATGAAAAACTGTTTTTT	CASSPGTGLNEKLFF
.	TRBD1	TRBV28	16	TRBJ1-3	TGTGCCAGCAGCCCACCTCAGGGGGCCTCTGGAAACACCATATATTTT	CASSPPQGASGNTIYF
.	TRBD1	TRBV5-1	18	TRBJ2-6	TGCGCCAGCAGCTCTTACGCCGGGACAGGGACCGGGGCCAACGTCCTGACTTTC	CASSSYAGTGTGANVLTF
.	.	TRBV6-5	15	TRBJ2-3	TGTGCCAGCAGTTACTCGCCCGGCGGGTTGGATACGCAGTATTTT	CASSYSPGGLDTQYF
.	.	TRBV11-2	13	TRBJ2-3	TGTGCCAGCGCCGGGGTATTAGTCGATACGCAGTATTTT	CASAGVLVDTQYF
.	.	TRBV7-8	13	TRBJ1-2	TGTGCCAGCAGCATTGGGCGAAGGGGCGACTACACCTTC	CASSIGRRGDYTF
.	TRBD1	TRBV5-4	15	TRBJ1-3	TGTGCCAGCAGCTCACCGCAGGGGGCGGGAAACACCATATATTTT	CASSSPQGAGNTIYF
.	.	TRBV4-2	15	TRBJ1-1	TGTGCCAGCAGCCCCACGACAGTGAGGAGCACTGAAGCTTTCTTT	CASSPTTVRSTEAFF
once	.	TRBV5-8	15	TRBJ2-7	TGTGCCAGCAGCTTGTCGTTCTCTAGCGCCTACGAGCAGTACTTC	CASSLSFSSAYEQYF
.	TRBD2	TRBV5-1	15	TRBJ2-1	TGCGCCAGCAGCTTGGTAGCGGGGGGCAGGAATGAGCAGTTCTTC	CASSLVAGGRNEQFF
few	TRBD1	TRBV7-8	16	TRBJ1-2	TGTGCCAGCAGCTTAGGGACAGGCGGCGGGTACTATGGCTACACCTTC	CASSLGTGGGYYGYTF
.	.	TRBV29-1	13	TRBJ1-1	TGCAGCGTTACAAACAGGGAGAACACTGAAGCTTTCTTT	CSVTNRENTEAFF
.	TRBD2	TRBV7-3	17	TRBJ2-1	TGTGCCAGCAGCCCTCAGACTAGCGGGAGCTCCTACAATGAGCAGTTCTTC	CASSPQTSGSSYNEQFF
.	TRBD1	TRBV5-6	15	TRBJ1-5	TGTGCCAGCAGCTCTACAGGGGCCGGCAATCAGCCCCAGCATTTT	CASSSTGAGNQPQHF
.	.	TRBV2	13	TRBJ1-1	TGTGCCAGCAGTGAACAGGAGAACACTGAAGCTTTCTTT	CASSEQENTEAFF
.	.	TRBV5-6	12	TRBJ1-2	TGTGCCAGCAGCTTTGAGGGGTATGGCTACACCTTC	CASSFEGYGYTF
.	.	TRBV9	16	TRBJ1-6	TGTGCCAGCAGCGTGGCCCCGGGGGACTATAATTCACCCCTCCACTTT	CASSVAPGDYNSPLHF
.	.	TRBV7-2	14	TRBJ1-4	TGTGCCAGCAGCTTAGGCCCGGGAGAGGAAAAACTGTTTTTT	CASSLGPGEEKLFF
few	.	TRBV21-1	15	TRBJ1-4	TGTGCCAGCAGCAAAGCGGAGGCACAGGTCGAAAAACTGTTTTTT	CASSKAEAQVEKLFF
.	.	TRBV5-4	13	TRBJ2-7	TGTGCCAGCAGCTGGGACGGTACCGGGGAGCAGTACTTC	CASSWDGTGEQYF
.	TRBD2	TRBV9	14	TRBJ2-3	TGTGCCAGCAGCGTAGCGGGGGGGGCAGATACGCAGTATTTT	CASSVAGGADTQYF
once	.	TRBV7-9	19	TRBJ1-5	TGTGCCAGCAGCTTAGTAAATATCAGGCAGGGTAGTCGCAATCAGCCCCAGCATTTT	CASSLVNIRQGSRNQPQHF
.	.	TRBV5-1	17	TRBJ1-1	TGCGCCAGCAGCTCCACTGCCGGGGGTACGATGAACACTGAAGCTTTCTTT	CASSSTAGGTMNTEAFF
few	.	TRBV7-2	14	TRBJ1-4	TGTGCCAGCAGTGGGGGAGCAACTAATGAAAAACTGTTTTTT	CASSGGATNEKLFF
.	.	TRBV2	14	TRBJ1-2	TGTGCCAGCAGTGAAGGGACAGCCTTTTATGGCTACACCTTC	CASSEGTAFYGYTF
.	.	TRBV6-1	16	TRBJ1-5	TGTGCCAGCAGTGGCAGATACAGGGAAAGTATTCAGCCCCAGCATTTT	CASSGRYRESIQPQHF
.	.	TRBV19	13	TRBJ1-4	TGTGCCAGTAGTATAGCGGCTAATGAAAAACTGTTTTTT	CASSIAANEKLFF
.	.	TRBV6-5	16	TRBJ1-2	TGTGCCAGCAGTTCGATGCAGACAGCCACTAACTATGGCTACACCTTC	CASSSMQTATNYGYTF
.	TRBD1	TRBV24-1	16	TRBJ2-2	TGTGCCACCAGTGACCCTCGGACAGGAAACACCGGGGAGCTGTTTTTT	CATSDPRTGNTGELFF
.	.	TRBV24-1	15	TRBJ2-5	TGTGCCACCAGTGATTTCTTGGGGCCCCAAGAGACCCAGTACTTC	CATSDFLGPQETQYF
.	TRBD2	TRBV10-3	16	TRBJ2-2	TGTGCCATCAGTGGGACTAGCGGGGGAAACACCGGGGAGCTGTTTTTT	CAISGTSGGNTGELFF
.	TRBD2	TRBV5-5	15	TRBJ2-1	TGTGCCAGCAGCTTAACGGGGGGGCCGGTTGGTGAGCAGTTCTTC	CASSLTGGPVGEQFF
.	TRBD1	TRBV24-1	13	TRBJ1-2	TGTGCCACCAGTGAGGGACAGGGCTATGGCTACACCTTC	CATSEGQGYGYTF
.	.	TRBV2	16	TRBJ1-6	TGTGCCAGCAGTGAAGGCGGGGCAGGGTTAAGGTCACCCCTCCACTTT	CASSEGGAGLRSPLHF
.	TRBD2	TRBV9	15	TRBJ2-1	TGTGCCAGCAGCTCTAGCGGGAGAGTGGGCAATGAGCAGTTCTTC	CASSSSGRVGNEQFF
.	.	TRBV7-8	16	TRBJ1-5	TGTGCCAGCAGCCGGACCAGGACCCATAGCAATCAGCCCCAGCATTTT	CASSRTRTHSNQPQHF
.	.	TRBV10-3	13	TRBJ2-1	TGTGCCATCAGTGAACTAAAACACAATGAGCAGTTCTTC	CAISELKHNEQFF
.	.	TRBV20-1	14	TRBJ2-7	TGCAGTGCTAGTGGGAGGGGGGCCTCTTACGAGCAGTACTTC	CSASGRGASYEQYF
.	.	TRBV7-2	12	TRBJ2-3	TGTGCCAGCAGCCCTAGCACAGATACGCAGTATTTT	CASSPSTDTQYF